What follows are 9 T cell receptor beta chains derived from one specimen sequenced in a study of shared clonotypes between healthy human individuals. Here immunoSEQ multiplex PCR was the method, and the copy in TCRdb shows in-frame clones only, minus some. The profile covers about 2 million clones, with about 95% appearing a single time and 0.13% taken by the ten largest. Sequencing was done on a sample of naive CD4+ T cells sorted from blood. Subset specified: CD45RA+ positively selected. These receptors originate from a young man in good health.

The genes are TRBV6-1 and TRBJ2-3; D is ambiguous. The CDR3 totals 18 residues. Germline CDR1 is MNHNS and CDR2 is SASEGT. V lost 1 base, J lost 1 base, and 18 bases lay in between. For the CDR3, the DNA is TGTGCCAGCAGTGAAGGGGCACTGGGCAGATGGGGCACAGATACGCAGTATTTT. Amino acid sequence: CASSEGALGRWGTDTQYF.

V and J are TRBV6-5 and TRBJ1-2; possible D gene TRBD1, 6 bases. The germline CDR1 and CDR2 sequences are MNHEY and SVGAGI. The V end lost 8 bases, the J end lost 6 bases, and 19 bases lay between the germline ends. The CDR3 is 14 residues long. CDR3 coding DNA: TGTGCCAGCTCCCTCGGCAGGGGTATCGATGGCTACACCTTC. It translates to CASSLGRGIDGYTF.

With respect to this clone: Given a much more abundant clone one base away, this may be a read error. The chain joins TRBV5-8 to TRBJ2-5; D is uncertain. This CDR3 spans 11 amino acids. CDR1 is SGHTS and CDR2 is YDEGEE in the germline V gene. V lost 0 bases and J 3 bases, leaving 0 bases between the germline ends. The DNA for the CDR3 is TGTGCCAGCAGCTTGGAAGAGACCCAGTACTTC. Its protein product is CASSLEETQYF. Full variable domain (rest looked up from reference TRBV5-8 and TRBJ2-5): EAGVTQSPTHLIKTRGQQATLRCSPISGHTSVYWYQQALGLGLQFLLWYDEGEERNRGNFPPRFSGRQFPNYSSELNVNALELEDSALYLCASSLEETQYFGPGTRLLVL.

On this clone: In the same sample, other DNA sequences code for this CDR3. The V gene is TRBV11-2, the J gene TRBJ1-5; D is uncertain. Trimming shortened V by 0 bases and J by 4 bases, and 7 bases separated the two germline ends. The CDR3 length is 14 residues. Germline V lookup: CDR1 SGHAT, CDR2 FQNNGV. The CDR3: CASSLEGRNQPQHF. CDR3 sequence (DNA): TGTGCCAGCAGCTTAGAAGGAAGGAATCAGCCCCAGCATTTT.

Only one count was recorded for this clone. The CDR3 sequence is CASSDQGRVEQYF. DNA of the CDR3: TGTGCCAGCAGTGACCAGGGGCGGGTCGAGCAGTACTTC. The chain carries TRBV6-1 and TRBJ2-7, with a tentative D call TRBD1 (6 bases). The CDR3 runs 13 residues. Germline CDR1 MNHNS, CDR2 SASEGT. Deletions cut 3 bases from V and 6 bases from J, with 12 bases between.

The J gene is TRBJ2-2, the V gene TRBV7-2; 7 bases align to TRBD2. Germline V gives CDR1 SGHTA, CDR2 FQGNSA. V dropped 5 bases and J dropped 6; count of bases not matched to a gene: 6. CDR3 size: 14 residues. This CDR3 reads CASSPSGKAGELFF. The DNA for the CDR3 is TGTGCCAGCAGCCCCAGCGGGAAGGCCGGGGAGCTGTTTTTT.

For the CDR3, the DNA is TGTGCCAGCAGCGGAATTGACCAGGGTCACGGCAATGAGCAGTTCTTC. Translation gives CASSGIDQGHGNEQFF. V usage is TRBV9 and J usage is TRBJ2-1; D may be TRBD1 (5 bases). The CDR3 is made up of 16 amino acids. Per the germline V gene, CDR1 is SGDLS and CDR2 is YYNGEE. Trimming cost V 3 bases and J 6 bases, with 19 bases left between them.

The chain combines TRBV28 with TRBJ1-3, with D unresolved. CDR3 size: 14 residues. V lost 2 bases, J lost 3 bases, and 8 bases lay in between. Germline V gene sequence: CDR1 MDHEN, CDR2 SYDVKM. Here the CDR3 DNA reads TGTGCCAGCAGTTTACTGGCTGGTGGAAACACCATATATTTT. This translates into CASSLLAGGNTIYF.

The DNA for the CDR3 is TGTGCCAGCAGCCGGGACCCCTGGGAGACCCAGTACTTC. Translation gives CASSRDPWETQYF. The J gene is TRBJ2-5, the V gene TRBV7-9; TRBD1 or TRBD2 may be the D gene (5 bases each). This CDR3 comprises 13 residues. From germline, CDR1 is SEHNR and CDR2 FQNEAQ (reference sequence). V gave up 5 bases and J gave up 5 bases, with 12 bases separating them.